This TCR beta chain is drawn from a study of blood T cell repertoires in COVID-19 (dated by TCRdb to about 2020). For the study in its entirety: Samples from collaborators originated in the United States, Italy and Spain and spanned both the acute and convalescent phases of COVID-19. The prospective study material was composed of cDNA or gDNA derived from T cells, B-cell-depleted T cells, or PBMCs. Subjects who had been exposed to COVID-19, were actively infected with it, or had recovered from it provided the deeply sampled blood TCRbeta repertoires that made up the dataset. The repertoires were released in a freely available public database intended as a resource for research on the immune response to SARS-CoV-2. The samples were drawn from the first 160 participants of the ongoing ImmuneRACE study and from over 950 subjects provided by 6 global collaborators. Nearly every sample came with metadata listing a de-identified subject ID, COVID-19 status, age in years and sex. HLA class I and class II types, where available, came from metadata supplied by the sample provider rather than from assay-based typing. General conclusions and limits of the study: Clinical and demographic metadata were provided uncurated, with the amount varying by source and participant.

The immunoSEQ Assay, a bias-controlled multiplex PCR, was used to amplify TCRbeta CDR3 regions from genomic DNA. The original methods were these. Nucleated cell counts per sample were estimated from amplification of reference gene primers within the assay. Sequence reads were collapsed and filtered to measure the absolute abundance of every unique TCRbeta CDR3 rearrangement. Productive Simpson clonality was computed per sample as the square root of Simpson's diversity index over productive rearrangements. As stored in TCRdb, this immuneACCESS dataset retains in-frame rearrangements with V and J assigned. A fraction of the clones does not appear; measured against another copy, unresolved V genes explain less than half of the discrepancy, and the remainder lacks a known reason. The V and J calls and clone size were taken over from that table, and D and trimming were inferred from the DNA. The sample table records about 160,000 clones; roughly four fifths of these occur just once. Of the sample, approximately 22% is held by the ten largest clones.

Collaborating institutions collected whole blood in K2EDTA tubes following their own protocols. For TCRbeta analysis, collaborators shipped samples as frozen whole blood, isolated PBMCs, or DNA extracted from either of those sample types. About this clone: Its target antigen remains unknown. No base quality values were provided; no much bigger clone lies one nucleotide off.

Relative to germline, V is 0 bases shorter and J is 10 bases shorter, with 10 bases between their ends. As encoded in the germline V gene, CDR1 is SGHVS while CDR2 is FQNEAQ. The CDR3 runs 13 residues from the cysteine to the phenylalanine. This entry keeps only the CDR3 DNA: 39 bases, framed from base 1. The chain is made from TRBV7-8 and TRBJ2-1; a tentative D match to TRBD2 spans 6 bases. This clonotype was obtained from a woman older than 75 with acute or convalescent COVID-19. Material for sequencing was peripheral blood. The DNA sequence is given as TGTGCCAGCAGCTTAGCTAGCGGTACCGAGCAGTTCTTC. Its translation is CASSLASGTEQFF.